Below, 28 T cell receptor beta chains from the same sample are listed, as sequenced in a study of blood T cell repertoires in COVID-19. TCRdb keeps only in-frame clones here, not all; method: immunoSEQ multiplex PCR. The data contain around 300,000 clones, around nine tenths of them seen just once; the ten biggest clones take up under 3%. Material for sequencing was PBMCs or T cells enriched from blood (not recorded which). These receptors originate from a woman between 18 and 29 years old who had recovered from COVID-19.

The chain recombines TRBV6-1 with TRBJ2-7; perhaps TRBD2 as D (6 bases). Germline values: CDR1 MNHNS, CDR2 SASEGT. Trimming took 2 bases from V and 7 from J, leaving 18 bases between them. The CDR3 contains 15 residues. In DNA, the CDR3 is TGTGCCAGCAGTGAAAGTTACGGGGGACTCGGGGAGCAGTACTTC. Translating it yields CASSESYGGLGEQYF.

The chain links TRBV7-9 to TRBJ2-1, with D maybe TRBD1 (7 bases). V was shortened by 8 bases and J by 5 bases, with 13 bases between the two germline ends. The CDR3 contains 13 residues. The V gene's germline CDR1 is SEHNR and CDR2 FQNEAQ (reference sequence). The CDR3 DNA reads as TGTGCCAGCCGGCAGGGGGGAGACAATGAGCAGTTCTTC. It translates to CASRQGGDNEQFF. Filled out from reference TRBV7-9 and TRBJ2-1, the complete variable domain reads DTGVSQNPRHKITKRGQNVTFRCDPISEHNRLYWYRQTLGQGPEFLTYFQNEAQLEKSRLLSDRFSAERPKGSFSTLEIQRTEQGDSAMYLCASRQGGDNEQFFGPGTRLTVL.

The rearrangement joins TRBV7-2 to TRBJ1-1; TRBD1 might be the D (6 bases). Trimming took off 5 bases at V and 1 base at J, with 14 bases between the two ends. Germline V CDR1 and CDR2: SGHTA, FQGNSA. The CDR3 sequence is 15 residues long. DNA for the CDR3: TGTGCCAGCAGCAGCCACAGGGCGTGGAACACTGAAGCTTTCTTT. Protein product: CASSSHRAWNTEAFF.

The genes are TRBV18 and TRBJ2-3, with D perhaps TRBD2 (5 bases). The CDR3 consists of 15 residues. The V gene lost 6 bases and the J gene lost 1 base, with 14 bases spanning the gap. CDR1 is KGHSH, CDR2 LQKENI, per germline. CDR3 sequence (DNA): TGTGCCAGCTCCCAACGAGGGCCGGGCACAGATACGCAGTATTTT. It translates to CASSQRGPGTDTQYF.

J is TRBJ2-7 and V is TRBV5-4, with D tentatively TRBD1 (5 bases). The CDR3 totals 13 residues. From germline, CDR1 is SGHNT and CDR2 YYREEE (reference sequence). Trimming stripped 1 base from V and 1 base from J, with 6 bases between. CDR3 loop: CASSLRGSYEQYF. In nucleotides, the CDR3 is TGTGCCAGCAGCTTGAGGGGATCCTACGAGCAGTACTTC.

The genes are TRBV12-3 or TRBV12-4 and TRBJ2-2, with a weak D call TRBD1 (6 bases). The CDR3 is 13 amino acids. Trimming took off 7 bases at V and 7 bases at J, with 13 bases between the two ends. In DNA, the CDR3 is TGTGCCAGCATCACAGGGTGGGGCGGGGAGCTGTTTTTT. Its protein product is CASITGWGGELFF.

This clone turned up a few times. V usage is TRBV27 and J usage is TRBJ1-1, with 9 positions matching TRBD1. The trim removed 5 bases at V and 2 bases at J, leaving 6 bases unmatched. This CDR3 has 15 residues. Germline-derived CDR1 and CDR2 are MNHEY and SMNVEV (reference sequence). The DNA for the CDR3 is TGTGCCAGCAGTCCCGGGACAGGGAAAAACACTGAAGCTTTCTTT. This encodes CASSPGTGKNTEAFF.

The chain combines TRBV7-6 with TRBJ2-2, with D hard to call. V was pared by 1 base and J by 6 bases, with 15 bases between. The CDR3 totals 16 residues. Germline assignment: CDR1 SGHVS and CDR2 FNYEAQ. CDR3 nucleotide sequence: TGTGCCAGCAGCTTAGTCGGCAGGTACCTCTCCGGGGAGCTGTTTTTT. This gives the protein CASSLVGRYLSGELFF.

V usage is TRBV30 and J usage is TRBJ2-3; 10 nucleotides match TRBD2. V was pared by 4 bases and J by 9 bases, with 10 bases of the junction left unmatched. In germline, CDR1 is GTSNPN, CDR2 SVGIG (reference sequence). The CDR3 spans 14 residues. CDR3: CAWTAGGLPGTQYF. The CDR3, as DNA: TGTGCCTGGACAGCGGGGGGGCTTCCGGGGACGCAGTATTTT.

V is TRBV6-5 and J is TRBJ1-1, with unresolved D. The V gene's germline CDR1 is MNHEY and CDR2 SVGAGI. V lost 7 bases and J 6 bases, leaving 15 bases between the germline ends. There are 13 residues in the CDR3. In DNA form, the CDR3 reads TGTGCCAGCATAAGTCTTCTAGGCGCTGAAGCTTTCTTT. Translated, it gives CASISLLGAEAFF.

The chain joins TRBV6-5 to TRBJ1-2, with D tentatively TRBD1 (5 bases). This CDR3 region has 15 residues. From germline, CDR1 is MNHEY and CDR2 SVGAGI. The ends were cut back, 0 bases at V and 4 bases at J, with 12 bases in the middle. DNA for the CDR3: TGTGCCAGCAGTTACTCCTCCGTCGGGGGCTATGGCTACACCTTC. As protein: CASSYSSVGGYGYTF.

V and J are TRBV5-5 and TRBJ1-5; 9 positions match TRBD1. Germline V gene sequence: CDR1 SGHKS, CDR2 YYEKEE (reference sequence). After removal of 4 bases from V and 4 bases from J, the junction contained 3 bases not matched to a gene. The CDR3 consists of 14 residues. The CDR3: CASSPGQGNQPQHF. CDR3 nucleotides: TGTGCCAGCAGCCCAGGACAGGGGAATCAGCCCCAGCATTTT.

The V call is TRBV19, the J call TRBJ1-4, with 9 bases matching TRBD1. There are 17 residues in the CDR3. CDR1 and CDR2 from the germline V gene are LNHDA and SQIVND (reference sequence). Germline trimming cut 4 bases from V and 0 bases from J; bases unmatched to any gene: 6. The CDR3 bases are TGTGCCAGTAGTAGGCGGACAGGGGCATCAACTAATGAAAAACTGTTTTTT. Protein sequence: CASSRRTGASTNEKLFF.

The chain uses TRBV6-4 and TRBJ2-1; 11 bases fit TRBD2. This CDR3 has 16 residues. J was trimmed by 2 bases and V by 1 base; bases with no gene match: 1. Germline V gives CDR1 MRHNA, CDR2 SNTAGT. The CDR3 DNA sequence: TGTGCCAGCAGTGACTTAGCGGGAGGGACCTACAATGAGCAGTTCTTC. Amino acids: CASSDLAGGTYNEQFF.

The chain is built from TRBV19 and TRBJ2-2; 7 nucleotides align to TRBD1. V was clipped by 10 bases and J by 0 bases; unmatched bases: 5. CDR3 length equals 14 residues. The germline gives CDR1 LNHDA, CDR2 SQIVND (reference sequence). CDR3 region: CATVGTANTGELFF. The CDR3 DNA follows: TGTGCCACGGTAGGGACAGCGAACACCGGGGAGCTGTTTTTT.

The V and J genes are TRBV20-1 and TRBJ1-2, with 7 bases matching TRBD1. V trimming: 5 bases; J trimming: 5 bases; junction bases outside the gene matches: 2. Germline CDR1 is DFQATT and CDR2 is SNEGSKA (reference sequence). The CDR3 spans 11 residues. CDR3 protein: CSALGQYGYTF. DNA of the CDR3: TGCAGTGCTCTGGGACAGTATGGCTACACCTTC.

The chain links TRBV15 to TRBJ1-3, with D possibly being TRBD1 (5 bases). This CDR3 region has 16 residues. Germline V gives CDR1 LNHNV, CDR2 YYDKDF (reference sequence). V shed 6 bases and J shed 0 bases, with 15 bases lying between them. The CDR3 DNA is TGTGCCACCAGGATAACGGGACTCTTCTCTGGAAACACCATATATTTT. Translation gives CATRITGLFSGNTIYF.

The genes are TRBV7-2 and TRBJ1-4; D perhaps matches TRBD1 (5 bases). CDR3 length: 17 amino acids. Trimming cost V 5 bases and J 7 bases, with 23 bases left between them. Germline CDR1 reads SGHTA; CDR2 reads FQGNSA. Written as DNA, the CDR3 is TGTGCCAGCAGCCCGAACCGGGGACCCGCGGGGGGTGAAAAACTGTTTTTT. Translation: CASSPNRGPAGGEKLFF.

This chain links TRBV28 with TRBJ1-5, with 7 bases lining up with TRBD1. V dropped 6 bases and J dropped 6; count of bases not matched to a gene: 8. The germline V gene has CDR1 MDHEN and CDR2 SYDVKM. The length of the CDR3 is 14 residues. CDR3 DNA: TGTGCCAGCAGGCTACCACAGGGGAGTCAGCCCCAGCATTTT. Amino acid sequence: CASRLPQGSQPQHF.

This clone was recorded once. The rearrangement uses TRBV6-5 and TRBJ2-7, with 7 bases identical to TRBD1. Germline V gives CDR1 MNHEY, CDR2 SVGAGI. V shed 10 bases and J 0 bases; nucleotides not matched to a gene: 9. CDR3 length equals 14 residues. The CDR3 sequence is CAIRPSGGSYEQYF. Written as DNA, the CDR3 is TGTGCCATCCGGCCTTCAGGGGGCTCCTACGAGCAGTACTTC.

The chain employs TRBV30 and TRBJ2-7; 14 bases match TRBD2. V trimming: 3 bases; J trimming: 7 bases; junction bases outside the gene matches: 11. CDR3 length: 16 amino acids. Germline-derived CDR1 and CDR2 are GTSNPN and SVGIG (reference sequence). This chain's CDR3 is CAWSIRGLAGVGEQYF. In DNA, the CDR3 is TGTGCCTGGAGCATACGGGGACTAGCGGGAGTTGGTGAGCAGTACTTC.

The CDR3 reads CASSFRVRDRDYEQYF. As DNA, the CDR3 is TGTGCCAGCAGTTTTAGGGTGCGGGACAGGGATTACGAGCAGTACTTC. The chain has TRBV27 and TRBJ2-7; TRBD1 aligns across 9 bases. Germline lookup yields CDR1 MNHEY and CDR2 SMNVEV (reference sequence). V dropped 3 bases and J dropped 4; count of bases not matched to a gene: 10. The CDR3 has 16 residues.

The chain links TRBV4-3 to TRBJ2-1, with D perhaps matching TRBD2 (6 bases). The germline V and J ends were trimmed by 4 bases and 2 bases, with 9 bases remaining between them. Germline V gene sequence: CDR1 LGHNA, CDR2 YSLEER. The length of the CDR3 is 14 residues. The CDR3 is CASSLEGTYNEQFF. For the CDR3, the DNA is TGCGCCAGCAGCCTGGAGGGTACCTACAATGAGCAGTTCTTC.

The chain is built from TRBV19 and TRBJ2-6; D is ambiguous. This CDR3 is built from 17 residues. The germline V gene has CDR1 LNHDA and CDR2 SQIVND (reference sequence). The ends were cut back, 1 base at V and 0 bases at J, with 10 bases in the middle. The chain's CDR3 is CASSIVAAVSGANVLTF. CDR3 nucleotides: TGTGCCAGTAGTATAGTTGCGGCGGTCTCTGGGGCCAACGTCCTGACTTTC.

This clone was observed a handful of times. The gene calls are TRBV28 and TRBJ1-5, with 7 positions matching TRBD1. V gave up 3 bases and J gave up 8 bases; unmatched junction bases: 13. The V gene's germline CDR1 is MDHEN and CDR2 SYDVKM. There are 16 residues in the CDR3. The CDR3 spells CASSFVLGQGVKPQHF. The CDR3 coding sequence is TGTGCCAGCAGTTTTGTATTAGGGCAGGGGGTTAAGCCCCAGCATTTT. The full variable domain, completed using reference TRBV28 and TRBJ1-5, is DVKVTQSSRYLVKRTGEKVFLECVQDMDHENMFWYRQDPGLGLRLIYFSYDVKMKEKGDIPEGYSVSREKKERFSLILESASTNQTSMYLCASSFVLGQGVKPQHFGDGTRLSIL.

The V and J genes are TRBV6-2 or TRBV6-3 and TRBJ1-1, with 9 bases lining up with TRBD1. Germline values: CDR1 MNHEY, CDR2 SVGEGT. The CDR3 extends over 14 amino acids. The V segment lost 4 bases and the J segment 6 bases; nucleotides outside the gene matches: 6. The CDR3 sequence: CASSFDRGIAEAFF. CDR3 bases: TGTGCCAGCAGTTTCGACAGGGGGATAGCTGAAGCTTTCTTT.

This chain connects TRBV28 to TRBJ2-3; 7 bases map to TRBD2. V was clipped by 5 bases and J by 4 bases; unmatched bases: 21. The CDR3 contains 19 residues. Germline V gene data show CDR1 as MDHEN and CDR2 as SYDVKM. The CDR3 loop is CASSLPLAGTTAQADTQYF. For the CDR3, the DNA is TGTGCCAGCAGTCTCCCGCTGGCCGGGACTACCGCGCAAGCAGATACGCAGTATTTT.

The chain couples TRBV27 to TRBJ2-3, with 8 bases identical to TRBD2. The CDR3 runs to 15 residues. Trimming took 4 bases from V and 4 from J; bases not matched to a gene: 7. CDR1 MNHEY and CDR2 SMNVEV come from the germline V gene (reference sequence). CDR3 residues: CASSWGLVGADTQYF. The CDR3 coding sequence is TGTGCCAGCAGTTGGGGACTAGTCGGGGCAGATACGCAGTATTTT.